Below are 24 T cell receptor beta chains sequenced from a single sample in a study of CD8 T cells in ankylosing spondylitis. TCRdb redid the calling of the 5' RACE reads with MiXCR, one entry per CDR3 protein. The sample holds approximately 540,000 distinct CDR3 sequences, over 9.5% seen once. Antigens of these TCRs are unknown. Notes on the study in general: Blood of patients with ankylosing spondylitis appeared to be characterized by a TCR beta motif of several highly homologous variants.

Material for sequencing was blood, either unsorted or a sorted T cell fraction (not recorded which). The receptors were sampled from a male donor with ankylosing spondylitis.

The chain is built from TRBV4-1 and TRBJ1-4, with D unclear. Germline V gene sequence: CDR1 MGHRA, CDR2 YSYEKL. V was clipped by 4 bases and J by 7 bases, with 13 bases between them. CDR3 length: 14 residues. The CDR3 sequence: CASSRGPAGEKLFF. In DNA form, the CDR3 reads TGCGCCAGCAGCCGCGGACCTGCCGGTGAAAAACTGTTTTTT.

The V and J genes are TRBV3-1 and TRBJ2-7; TRBD1 aligns across 9 bases. Trimming took 2 bases from V and 5 from J; bases not matched to a gene: 4. CDR1 LGHDT and CDR2 YNNKEL come from the germline V gene (reference sequence). The CDR3 has 14 amino acids. This CDR3 is CASSQRTGADEQYF. CDR3 bases: TGTGCCAGCAGCCAACGGACAGGGGCCGACGAGCAGTACTTC.

The chain couples TRBV30 to TRBJ1-5; the D is unclear. Germline CDR1 is GTSNPN and CDR2 is SVGIG (reference sequence). The CDR3 has 17 residues. Trimming removed 2 bases from V and 0 bases from J, with 17 bases in between. This chain's CDR3 is CAWSREEGPYSNQPQHF. CDR3 coding DNA: TGTGCCTGGAGTCGGGAGGAGGGCCCTTATAGCAATCAGCCCCAGCATTTT.

The rearrangement links TRBV20-1 to TRBJ1-2; 7 bases are shared with TRBD1. The V gene end was trimmed by 3 bases and the J gene end by 4 bases; junction bases not matched to a gene: 8. CDR3 length equals 14 residues. CDR1 is DFQATT, CDR2 SNEGSKA, per germline (reference sequence). The CDR3 sequence: CSASTGAVGYGYTF. The DNA for the CDR3 is TGCAGTGCTAGTACAGGGGCGGTTGGCTATGGCTACACCTTC.

This sequence joins TRBV25-1 and TRBJ2-7; perhaps TRBD1 as D (5 bases). The CDR3 is 15 amino acids. V dropped 1 base and J dropped 2 bases, with 12 bases sitting between them. Germline V gives CDR1 MGHDK, CDR2 SYGVNS. Here the CDR3 reads CASSEWGQRAYEQYF. In DNA, the CDR3 is TGTGCCAGCAGTGAATGGGGCCAGCGCGCCTACGAGCAGTACTTC.

The chain carries TRBV11-2 and TRBJ2-3, with TRBD1 identical over 9 bases. This CDR3 region has 16 residues. V gave up 5 bases and J gave up 3 bases; unmatched junction bases: 9. Germline V gives CDR1 SGHAT, CDR2 FQNNGV. The CDR3 DNA reads TGTGCCAGCAGCCCTCTCCCGGGACAGGGAACAGATACGCAGTATTTT. Encoded protein: CASSPLPGQGTDTQYF.

This clonotype showed up just a few times. The chain recombines TRBV5-1 with TRBJ1-4; D may be TRBD1 (6 bases). The germline V gene encodes CDR1 SGHRS and CDR2 YFSETQ. The CDR3 extends over 15 amino acids. Trimming took 4 bases from V and 2 from J, leaving 12 bases between them. CDR3: CASSVLQGTNEKLFF. The CDR3 coding sequence is TGCGCCAGCAGCGTATTACAGGGTACTAATGAAAAACTGTTTTTT.

The chain has TRBV4-1 and TRBJ2-1; D gene uncertain. The germline CDR1 and CDR2 sequences are MGHRA and YSYEKL. This CDR3 is built from 16 residues. V lost 3 bases and J lost 4, with 16 bases in between. The DNA of the CDR3 is TGCGCCAGCAGCCAGGGTACTCTACCCGAATACAATGAGCAGTTCTTC. Translation: CASSQGTLPEYNEQFF.

This clonotype was seen repeatedly, ten times or more. The chain is built from TRBV20-1 and TRBJ1-1; TRBD1 matches 7 bases. Trimming removed 5 bases from V and 1 base from J; junction bases left unmatched: 7. The CDR3 has 14 residues. Germline CDR1 is DFQATT and CDR2 is SNEGSKA (reference sequence). The DNA for the CDR3 is TGCAGTGCTCCAAGACAGGGACCGAACACTGAAGCTTTCTTT. This translates into CSAPRQGPNTEAFF.

This clonotype has just a few counts. V is TRBV5-1 and J is TRBJ1-1; D might be TRBD1 (5 bases). The CDR3 runs 14 residues. Trimming cost V 4 bases and J 3 bases, with 13 bases left between them. The V gene's germline CDR1 is SGHRS and CDR2 YFSETQ. Written as DNA, the CDR3 is TGCGCCAGCAGCCCCGGGGGAAGGGACACTGAAGCTTTCTTT. Residues: CASSPGGRDTEAFF.

The chain joins TRBV5-5 to TRBJ2-7, with 7 bases lining up with TRBD1. With V trimmed by 5 bases and J by 4 bases, 6 bases remained unmatched. Germline lookup yields CDR1 SGHKS and CDR2 YYEKEE (reference sequence). The CDR3 has 13 amino acids. CDR3 sequence: CASSRDRLYEQYV. The DNA for the CDR3 is TGTGCCAGCAGTCGGGACAGACTATACGAGCAGTACGTC.

The chain uses TRBV5-1 and TRBJ2-3; 14 bases align to TRBD2. V dropped 3 bases and J dropped 5; count of bases not matched to a gene: 2. CDR1 is SGHRS, CDR2 YFSETQ, per germline. This CDR3 has 15 residues. The chain's CDR3 is CASSWGTSGRDTQYF. CDR3 nucleotide sequence: TGCGCCAGCAGCTGGGGGACTAGCGGGAGAGATACGCAGTATTTT.

This clonotype was picked up many times. This chain connects TRBV4-2 to TRBJ2-5; no clear D gene. Germline lookup yields CDR1 LGHNA and CDR2 YNFKEQ. CDR3 size: 14 residues. V gave up 4 bases and J gave up 0 bases, with 9 bases separating them. CDR3 sequence: CASSRSMYQETQYF. The CDR3 nucleotides read TGTGCCAGCAGCCGCTCCATGTACCAAGAGACCCAGTACTTC.

This clonotype was counted a few times. The CDR3 DNA follows: TGTGCCACCAGTGATTTGCGGAGACCGTGGGACAGCTCCTACGAGCAGTACGTC. Amino acids: CATSDLRRPWDSSYEQYV. The chain couples TRBV24-1 to TRBJ2-7; 7 bases match TRBD1. J gave up 0 bases and V 0 bases, and 10 bases lay outside the gene matches. CDR1 and CDR2 from the germline V gene are KGHDR and SFDVKD. There are 18 residues in the CDR3.

This chain's CDR3 is CASSSTWGQGTDTQYF. For the CDR3, the DNA is TGTGCCAGCAGTTCTACCTGGGGACAGGGAACAGATACGCAGTATTTT. This chain joins TRBV28 and TRBJ2-3; 9 positions agree with TRBD1. Losses at the gene ends were 4 bases for V and 3 bases for J; bases not matched to a gene: 8. The CDR3 runs 16 residues. Germline CDR1 reads MDHEN; CDR2 reads SYDVKM.

This clonotype was detected ten times or more. The chain couples TRBV2 to TRBJ1-1, with D possibly being TRBD1 (5 bases). The germline V gene encodes CDR1 SNHLY and CDR2 FYNNEI. CDR3 length: 13 amino acids. V shed 3 bases and J shed 5 bases, with 10 bases lying between them. The CDR3 is CASSEGRSTEAFF. CDR3 DNA sequence: TGTGCCAGCAGTGAGGGGCGGTCTACTGAAGCTTTCTTT.

This chain links TRBV12-3 or TRBV12-4 with TRBJ1-4, with D possibly matching TRBD1 (5 bases). V was clipped by 8 bases and J by 4 bases, with 14 bases between them. The length of the CDR3 is 14 residues. CDR3 nucleotide sequence: TGTGCCAGCGGGCGGCGGGACGGTAATGAAAAACTGTTTTTT. Translating gives CASGRRDGNEKLFF.

The rearrangement joins TRBV12-3 or TRBV12-4 to TRBJ1-6; possible D gene TRBD1, 5 bases. There are 17 residues in the CDR3. Trimming pared 5 bases from V and 7 bases from J, leaving 21 bases between. CDR3 region: CASSQGARMFGNSPLHF. Written as DNA, the CDR3 is TGTGCCAGCAGTCAAGGGGCCAGGATGTTTGGGAATTCACCCCTCCACTTT.

This clonotype was picked up a small number of times. The chain couples TRBV5-1 to TRBJ2-7, with D possibly being TRBD1 or TRBD2 (5 bases each). Trimming took off 0 bases at V and 6 bases at J, with 16 bases between the two ends. This CDR3 contains 15 residues. From germline, CDR1 is SGHRS and CDR2 YFSETQ. The CDR3 DNA sequence: TGCGCCAGCAGCTTGGTGGCAAGGGGAGAGTTCGAGCAGTACTTC. Translation gives CASSLVARGEFEQYF.

This chain connects TRBV20-1 to TRBJ1-5; D is undetermined. The CDR3 runs to 13 residues. V lost 0 bases and J lost 7, with 10 bases in between. Looked up from germline, CDR1 is DFQATT and CDR2 is SNEGSKA (reference sequence). CDR3: CSARDSAVQPQHF. The CDR3 DNA follows: TGCAGTGCTAGAGATTCGGCTGTACAGCCCCAGCATTTT.

This chain connects TRBV5-1 to TRBJ2-6; D is perhaps TRBD1 (6 bases). In germline, CDR1 is SGHRS, CDR2 YFSETQ. V was shortened by 4 bases and J by 1 base, with 9 bases between the two germline ends. CDR3 length: 15 amino acids. The CDR3 region has the DNA TGCGCCAGCAGCGCAGGGGCTTCTGGGGCCAACGTCCTGACTTTC. Protein: CASSAGASGANVLTF.

The J gene is TRBJ1-5, the V gene TRBV3-1; 7 bases map to TRBD1. Germline loops: CDR1 LGHDT, CDR2 YNNKEL (reference sequence). V dropped 2 bases and J dropped 2; count of bases not matched to a gene: 3. CDR3 length equals 15 residues. This CDR3 reads CASSQRTGGNQPQHF. CDR3 coding DNA: TGTGCCAGCAGCCAACGAACAGGGGGCAATCAGCCCCAGCATTTT. Full variable domain (remainder filled in from reference TRBV3-1 and TRBJ1-5): DTAVSQTPKYLVTQMGNDKSIKCEQNLGHDTMYWYKQDSKKFLKIMFSYNNKELIINETVPNRFSPKSPDKAHLNLHINSLELGDSAVYFCASSQRTGGNQPQHFGDGTRLSIL.

This clonotype was counted a few times. This CDR3 reads CSARDGTRENTEAFF. The DNA for the CDR3 is TGCAGCGCCCGGGACGGAACAAGGGAGAACACTGAAGCTTTCTTT. The V gene is TRBV29-1, the J gene TRBJ1-1, with a tentative D call TRBD1 (5 bases). Per germline, CDR1 SQVTM and CDR2 ANQGSEA. The ends were cut back, 7 bases at V and 1 base at J, with 19 bases in the middle. This CDR3 is built from 15 residues.

This clonotype was counted a few times. This chain joins TRBV20-1 and TRBJ2-1; the D gene is possibly TRBD1 (5 bases). The CDR3 is 17 amino acids. Germline CDR1 and CDR2: DFQATT and SNEGSKA (reference sequence). Trimming shortened V by 0 bases and J by 2 bases, and 17 bases separated the two germline ends. The DNA for the CDR3 is TGCAGTGCTAGAGAACCCCTCGGACACGGTCCCTACAATGAGCAGTTCTTC. The encoded protein is CSAREPLGHGPYNEQFF.